This entry describes one T cell receptor beta chain. Its antigen is still unknown. The read halts 3 residues ahead of the CDR3 end, with the missing end drawn from the germline J gene. The nonmyeloablative bone marrow transplants came from related graft donors, with transient mixed chimerism. Here immunoSEQ multiplex PCR was the method, and the copy in TCRdb shows in-frame clones only, minus some. The sample features 15,000 or so clones, with 27% in its top ten. The germline V gene encodes CDR1 PRHDT and CDR2 FYEKMQ (reference sequence). Losses at the gene ends were 5 bases for V and 9 bases for J; bases not matched to a gene: 23. CDR3 size: 20 residues. This record comes from a study of Tregs in tolerant kidney transplant recipients. Regarding the study as a whole: The small number of patients limits these findings pending further validation. Activated donor B cell expansion appeared to reveal the most relevant donor-specific TCRbeta repertoire. Antigen-driven expansion was suggested because donor-specific Tregs expanded more than all Tregs in tolerant patients. Some patients' samples used different primers over time, so nucleotide sequences weren't comparable.

The chain recombines TRBV13 with TRBJ2-1; 12 bases fit TRBD2. The TCR was taken from a human patient who received a combined kidney and bone marrow transplant. Part of the T cells may come from the graft donor. Sequenced material: CD8+ T cells from blood (PBMCs), taken 6 months after the transplant. Incomplete CDR3 DNA: TGTGCCAGCAGCCCCCCACTAGGACTAGCGGGGTCCCCGTGGAAAAGTGAG. Its translation is CASSPPLGLAGSPWKSE. The whole CDR3 sequence is CASSPPLGLAGSPWKSEQFF.